The 18 T cell receptor beta chains in this list originate from one sample, sequenced in a study of cytomegalovirus exposure and HLA in healthy donors. PCR primers comprised 60 Vbeta and 13 Jbeta primers. Only in-frame clones appear in the TCRdb table, and some are missing; sequencing was by immunoSEQ multiplex PCR. The sample shows approximately 210,000 clones, around 87% of them seen only once. Input material: PBMCs. These receptor sequences come from a woman aged 18-29 years in good health and CMV-seronegative.

The chain combines TRBV6-4 with TRBJ2-1; 15 bases agree with TRBD2. CDR3 size: 16 residues. CDR1 is MRHNA and CDR2 is SNTAGT in the germline V gene. V shed 4 bases and J 7 bases; nucleotides not matched to a gene: 5. CDR3 amino acids: CASSVRTSGGVNEQFF. In nucleotides, the CDR3 is TGTGCCAGCAGTGTACGGACTAGCGGGGGGGTTAATGAGCAGTTCTTC.

This rearrangement joins TRBV7-9 to TRBJ2-2; tentatively, D is TRBD1 (5 bases). In germline, CDR1 is SEHNR, CDR2 FQNEAQ (reference sequence). Trimming left V 5 bases short and J 4 bases short, with 17 bases between. There are 16 residues in the CDR3. CDR3 in amino acids: CASSQGATRVTGELFF. The CDR3 DNA sequence: TGTGCCAGCAGCCAAGGGGCCACCCGAGTCACCGGGGAGCTGTTTTTT. The whole variable domain, remainder taken from reference TRBV7-9 and TRBJ2-2, is DTGVSQNPRHKITKRGQNVTFRCDPISEHNRLYWYRQTLGQGPEFLTYFQNEAQLEKSRLLSDRFSAERPKGSFSTLEIQRTEQGDSAMYLCASSQGATRVTGELFFGEGSRLTVL.

J is TRBJ2-2 and V is TRBV4-1, with D possibly matching TRBD2 (6 bases). CDR3 length: 15 amino acids. CDR1 MGHRA and CDR2 YSYEKL come from the germline V gene. The V gene lost 7 bases and the J gene lost 0 bases, with 12 bases spanning the gap. The chain's CDR3 is CASNRDFPNTGELFF. For the CDR3, the DNA is TGCGCCAGCAACCGGGACTTCCCGAACACCGGGGAGCTGTTTTTT.

The chain links TRBV30 to TRBJ2-1, with 15 bases fitting TRBD2. Germline V gene sequence: CDR1 GTSNPN, CDR2 SVGIG (reference sequence). The CDR3 has 17 residues. V shed 0 bases and J 5 bases; nucleotides not matched to a gene: 5. The CDR3 sequence is CAWSVPGLAGGHNEQFF. The CDR3, as DNA: TGTGCCTGGAGTGTACCGGGACTAGCGGGAGGCCACAATGAGCAGTTCTTC.

DNA for the CDR3: TGCGCCAGCAGCTATGAAACAGGGAACACTGAAGCTTTCTTT. It specifies CASSYETGNTEAFF. The chain is built from TRBV5-1 and TRBJ1-1; tentative D call: TRBD1 (5 bases). Germline V gives CDR1 SGHRS, CDR2 YFSETQ. V was clipped by 3 bases and J by 1 base, with 10 bases between them. The CDR3 length is 14 residues.

This sequence joins TRBV29-1 and TRBJ2-1; tentative D call: TRBD2 (5 bases). Germline-derived CDR1 and CDR2 are SQVTM and ANQGSEA. V was trimmed by 4 bases and J by 9 bases, leaving 13 bases between them. This CDR3 contains 12 residues. Written as DNA, the CDR3 is TGCAGCGTTGTGCCAGTAGGAGGTGAGCAGTTCTTC. As protein: CSVVPVGGEQFF.

The CDR3: CATSRGTSGSQLFF. For the CDR3, the DNA is TGTGCCACCAGCAGAGGGACTAGCGGGAGTCAGCTGTTCTTC. The V gene is TRBV15, the J gene TRBJ2-1; 13 bases line up with TRBD2. The germline gives CDR1 LNHNV, CDR2 YYDKDF (reference sequence). Germline trimming cut 1 base from V and 15 bases from J; bases unmatched to any gene: 6. There are 14 residues in the CDR3.

The chain joins TRBV18 to TRBJ2-7; 8 bases map to TRBD1. The CDR3 loop spans 14 amino acids. The V gene's germline CDR1 is KGHSH and CDR2 LQKENI. With V trimmed by 6 bases and J by 1 base, 5 bases remained unmatched. The CDR3 protein is CASSPGQESYEQYF. CDR3 in DNA: TGTGCCAGCTCGCCGGGACAGGAATCCTACGAGCAGTACTTC.

The chain couples TRBV7-2 to TRBJ2-7; D may be TRBD2 (6 bases). The CDR3 has 13 amino acids. Per germline, CDR1 SGHTA and CDR2 FQGNSA. V lost 5 bases and J 0 bases, leaving 8 bases between the germline ends. The CDR3 DNA reads TGTGCCAGCAGCCAAGCGGGCTCCTACGAGCAGTACTTC. Its protein product is CASSQAGSYEQYF.

The chain links TRBV4-3 to TRBJ1-5; 8 bases agree with TRBD1. This CDR3 has 14 residues. J gave up 6 bases and V 3 bases, and 4 bases lay outside the gene matches. Germline values: CDR1 LGHNA, CDR2 YSLEER. The CDR3 protein is CASSHGTGGQPQHF. The CDR3 nucleotides read TGCGCCAGCAGCCATGGAACAGGGGGTCAGCCCCAGCATTTT.

This chain links TRBV4-3 with TRBJ2-1; 9 bases are a match to TRBD2. Losses at the gene ends were 0 bases for V and 9 bases for J; bases not matched to a gene: 15. CDR1 LGHNA and CDR2 YSLEER come from the germline V gene. CDR3 size: 18 residues. This CDR3 is CASSQDPSSGRTVGEQFF. The CDR3, as DNA: TGCGCCAGCAGCCAAGATCCATCCAGCGGGAGGACGGTAGGTGAGCAGTTCTTC.

The chain employs TRBV2 and TRBJ2-1; TRBD1 matches at 7 bases. This CDR3 comprises 15 residues. The germline V gene has CDR1 SNHLY and CDR2 FYNNEI. V was pared by 1 base and J by 2 bases, with 2 bases of the junction left unmatched. For the CDR3, the DNA is TGTGCCAGCAGTGAAGACAGGGGAACCTACAATGAGCAGTTCTTC. It encodes CASSEDRGTYNEQFF.

The chain uses TRBV5-1 and TRBJ2-7; no firm D call. Germline CDR1 reads SGHRS; CDR2 reads YFSETQ. Trimming took off 3 bases at V and 4 bases at J, with 8 bases between the two ends. CDR3 length: 12 amino acids. CDR3 coding DNA: TGCGCCAGCAGCTCGACACCTTACGAGCAGTACTTC. Translating it yields CASSSTPYEQYF.

The CDR3 loop is CSVGRVGRRETQYF. CDR3 DNA: TGCAGCGTTGGCAGGGTTGGCAGGAGAGAGACCCAGTACTTC. This chain links TRBV29-1 with TRBJ2-5, with a possible D match to TRBD1 (5 bases). Germline V gene sequence: CDR1 SQVTM, CDR2 ANQGSEA. This CDR3 region has 14 residues. Deletions cut 4 bases from V and 4 bases from J, with 16 bases between.

The chain carries TRBV4-1 and TRBJ2-5, with 9 bases lining up with TRBD1. The DNA end is a closer match to TRBJ2-7, so the J assignment may be wrong. The CDR3 contains 15 residues. Germline-derived CDR1 and CDR2 are MGHRA and YSYEKL. CDR3 in DNA: TGCGCCAGCAGCCTCCGGGACAGGGATTCGGACGAGCAGTACTTC. As protein: CASSLRDRDSDEQYF.

CDR3 bases: TGTGCCAGCAGCCCTCCCGTGAGGGTGACGTACACTGAAGCTTTCTTT. It is translated as CASSPPVRVTYTEAFF. This chain joins TRBV28 and TRBJ1-1; the D is unclear. The V end was cut by 6 bases, the J end by 3 bases, with 20 bases between. The CDR3 runs 16 residues. Looked up from germline, CDR1 is MDHEN and CDR2 is SYDVKM.

This chain links TRBV14 with TRBJ2-3; D might be TRBD1 (6 bases). V gave up 1 base and J gave up 5 bases, with 13 bases separating them. Germline-derived CDR1 and CDR2 are SGHDN and FVKESK. CDR3 length: 15 amino acids. The CDR3, as DNA: TGTGCCAGCAGCCAAGCAGGGGTCTTAGGAGATACGCAGTATTTT. Translated: CASSQAGVLGDTQYF.

The chain carries TRBV11-3 and TRBJ2-5, with 11 positions matching TRBD1. Unmatched junction bases numbered 9, after V lost 1 base and J lost 5 bases. The CDR3 covers 17 residues. CDR1 and CDR2 (germline): SGHNT, YENEEA. The CDR3 sequence: CASSLGVRDRGRETQYF. DNA of the CDR3: TGTGCCAGCAGCTTAGGCGTTAGGGACAGGGGGAGGGAGACCCAGTACTTC.